This T cell receptor beta chain was documented in a study of response to subunit inactivated influenza vaccine. This clonotype has more than one count but fewer than ten. As yet, its antigen is unknown. Study conclusions and caveats: The authors proposed limited new T cell recruitment per seasonal influenza vaccination.

TCRdb analysed the RT-PCR reads with MiXCR anew, one entry per CDR3 protein. Here the sample spans about 190,000 distinct CDR3 sequences, 14% being singletons. V was clipped by 5 bases and J by 7 bases, with 15 bases between them. This CDR3 is 15 amino acids long. Looked up from germline, CDR1 is MGHRA and CDR2 is YSYEKL. This material consisted of CD8+ T cells sorted from PBMCs, taken 4 to 6 days after vaccination. This TCR was sampled from a man aged 50-60 years who received an inactivated influenza vaccine. This chain uses TRBV4-1 with TRBJ1-6, with D tentatively TRBD1 (6 bases). Here the CDR3 reads CASSSYRDDNSPLHF. As DNA, the CDR3 is TGCGCCAGCAGCTCATACAGGGATGACAATTCACCCCTCCACTTT.